Listed here are 26 T cell receptor beta chains from one sample, sequenced in a study of T cells expressing NK-cell markers. TCRdb re-called the 5' RACE reads and catalogs CDR3 proteins one per entry, DNA excluded. The listing contains almost 450,000 distinct CDR3 sequences. The sample taken for sequencing was blood T cells: a sorted CD56 or NKG2C T cell subset, CD4+ or CD8+ T cells, or bulk PBMC T cells (not recorded which). These receptors originate from a woman between 18 and 70 years old in good health.

The V and J genes are TRBV11-2 and TRBJ2-2; TCRdb's D call, TRBD2, is unchecked because there is no DNA. Germline V gene data show CDR1 as SGHAT and CDR2 as FQNNGV. This CDR3 spans 18 amino acids. CDR3 protein: CASSRPTSGLRPAGELFF.

The genes are TRBV19 and TRBJ2-3; TCRdb designates TRBD2, a call that cannot be tested without DNA. The CDR3 spans 17 residues. Germline V gene sequence: CDR1 LNHDA, CDR2 SQIVND (reference sequence). The CDR3 loop is CASSRTGTSGGTDTQYF.

The chain links TRBV4-3 to TRBJ2-2; TCRdb lists TRBD1, though no DNA is available to test this call. Germline lookup yields CDR1 LGHNA and CDR2 YSLEER. CDR3 length: 15 amino acids. CDR3: CASSQDWDSTGELFF.

The chain couples TRBV7-9 to TRBJ2-1; the D call of TRBD2 rests on TCRdb alone, since no DNA is present to check it. Germline V gene lookup returns CDR1 SEHNR and CDR2 FQNEAQ (reference sequence). This CDR3 spans 16 amino acids. The chain's CDR3 is CASSRGLAGPYNEQFF.

CDR3 amino acids: CASSQSGGQSNYGYTF. The chain links TRBV16 to TRBJ1-2; no DNA is available, so the TRBD1 call from TCRdb remains unchecked. Germline loops: CDR1 KGHSY, CDR2 FQNENV. CDR3 length: 16 amino acids.

The chain uses TRBV5-1 and TRBJ2-7; lacking DNA, the TRBD1 call made by TCRdb goes unchecked. The CDR3 runs to 12 residues. Germline assignment: CDR1 SGHRS and CDR2 YFSETQ. CDR3 in amino acids: CASSPGHSEQYF.

The chain links TRBV5-1 to TRBJ1-2; TCRdb's assignment of TRBD1 cannot be checked, as there is no DNA. In germline, CDR1 is SGHRS, CDR2 YFSETQ. The CDR3 spans 14 residues. The CDR3 loop is CASSPLDGGYGYTF. Filled out from reference TRBV5-1 and TRBJ1-2, the complete variable domain reads KAGVTQTPRYLIKTRGQQVTLSCSPISGHRSVSWYQQTPGQGLQFLFEYFSETQRNKGNFPGRFSGRQFSNSRSEMNVSTLELGDSALYLCASSPLDGGYGYTFGSGTRLTVV.

The rearrangement uses TRBV7-2 and TRBJ1-5; checking the TCRdb D call of TRBD1 is not possible without DNA. CDR1 is SGHTA, CDR2 FQGNSA, per germline. CDR3 length: 15 amino acids. The CDR3 region is CASSLGGQTNQPQHF.

The chain combines TRBV24-1 with TRBJ1-2; TCRdb's D call, TRBD1, is unchecked because there is no DNA. Germline V gene data show CDR1 as KGHDR and CDR2 as SFDVKD. The CDR3 is 14 residues long. The CDR3 sequence: CATSDFSRDSGYTF.

CDR3 region: CAIRTGPTEAFF. The chain joins TRBV27 to TRBJ1-1; TCRdb names TRBD1, which stays unverified in the absence of DNA. The CDR3 covers 12 residues. Germline V gene sequence: CDR1 MNHEY, CDR2 SMNVEV (reference sequence).

The chain is built from TRBV4-3 and TRBJ2-7; TCRdb gives TRBD1 as the D gene, but with no DNA this cannot be confirmed. This CDR3 spans 13 amino acids. Per the germline V gene, CDR1 is LGHNA and CDR2 is YSLEER. The CDR3 sequence: CASSQAWGDEQYF.

The V gene is TRBV20-1, the J gene TRBJ1-1; the D gene TCRdb calls, TRBD1, cannot be checked with no DNA. This CDR3 contains 16 residues. From germline, CDR1 is DFQATT and CDR2 SNEGSKA (reference sequence). The CDR3: CSVTAPRGGYNTEAFF.

This chain connects TRBV18 to TRBJ1-6; the TRBD1 assignment by TCRdb is unverifiable without DNA. The CDR3 spans 15 residues. Germline CDR1 KGHSH, CDR2 LQKENI. This CDR3 reads CASSPTGTGNSPLHF.

This rearrangement joins TRBV7-2 to TRBJ2-3. Germline V gene sequence: CDR1 SGHTA, CDR2 FQGNSA. The CDR3 is 11 residues long. The CDR3 loop is CASSVLNTQYF. The full variable domain, completed using reference TRBV7-2 and TRBJ2-3, is GAGVSQSPSNKVTEKGKDVELRCDPISGHTALYWYRQSLGQGLEFLIYFQGNSAPDKSGLPSDRFSAERTGGSVSTLTIQRTQQEDSAVYLCASSVLNTQYFGPGTRLTVL.

The chain has TRBV5-1 and TRBJ1-3; the TCRdb D gene call, TRBD1, has no DNA to confirm it. CDR3 length: 14 residues. CDR1 is SGHRS, CDR2 YFSETQ, per germline. The CDR3 protein is CASSLEGSGNTIYF.

V gene TRBV28 combines with J gene TRBJ2-1; lacking DNA, the TRBD1 call made by TCRdb goes unchecked. Germline V CDR1 and CDR2: MDHEN, SYDVKM. The CDR3 length is 15 residues. The CDR3 loop reads CASSFEGQVYNEQFF.

This chain uses TRBV2 with TRBJ2-5; the D call from TCRdb, TRBD1, cannot be confirmed without DNA. The CDR3 consists of 12 residues. CDR1 is SNHLY and CDR2 is FYNNEI in the germline V gene. This chain's CDR3 is CASSGTRETQYF. Full variable domain (outside the CDR3, taken from reference TRBV2 and TRBJ2-5): EPEVTQTPSHQVTQMGQEVILRCVPISNHLYFYWYRQILGQKVEFLVSFYNNEISEKSEIFDDQFSVERPDGSNFTLKIRSTKLEDSAMYFCASSGTRETQYFGPGTRLLVL.

The chain is built from TRBV3-1 and TRBJ2-7; there is no DNA to check the TCRdb D call of TRBD2. The CDR3 spans 13 residues. Per germline, CDR1 LGHDT and CDR2 YNNKEL (reference sequence). CDR3 loop: CASSQGRNAEQYF.

The chain combines TRBV30 with TRBJ1-1; the D call from TCRdb, TRBD1, cannot be confirmed without DNA. From germline, CDR1 is GTSNPN and CDR2 SVGIG (reference sequence). The CDR3 sequence is 15 residues long. The CDR3 spells CAWRWFPGQGTEAFF.

CDR3 region: CASSRRELGTGELFF. J is TRBJ2-2 and V is TRBV11-2; the D gene TCRdb calls, TRBD2, cannot be checked with no DNA. Looked up from germline, CDR1 is SGHAT and CDR2 is FQNNGV. The CDR3 has 15 residues. The full variable domain, its missing parts supplied by reference TRBV11-2 and TRBJ2-2, is EAGVAQSPRYKIIEKRQSVAFWCNPISGHATLYWYQQILGQGPKLLIQFQNNGVVDDSQLPKDRFSAERLKGVDSTLKIQPAKLEDSAVYLCASSRRELGTGELFFGEGSRLTVL.

The CDR3 reads CASTPRGIQETQYF. V and J are TRBV25-1 and TRBJ2-5; TCRdb's assignment of TRBD1 cannot be checked, as there is no DNA. This CDR3 is built from 14 residues. The germline CDR1 and CDR2 sequences are MGHDK and SYGVNS.

The chain uses TRBV7-2 and TRBJ2-5. CDR1 and CDR2 (germline): SGHTA, FQGNSA. The length of the CDR3 is 13 residues. The CDR3 loop is CASSLSGQGAQYF.

The CDR3 protein is CASTQGAYGYTF. This rearrangement joins TRBV7-2 to TRBJ1-2; TCRdb gives TRBD1 as the D gene, but with no DNA this cannot be confirmed. The CDR3 totals 12 residues. Looked up from germline, CDR1 is SGHTA and CDR2 is FQGNSA.

The gene calls are TRBV29-1 and TRBJ2-7; there is no DNA to check the TCRdb D call of TRBD2. Germline V gives CDR1 SQVTM, CDR2 ANQGSEA. CDR3 length: 14 amino acids. The chain's CDR3 is CSVETSGSSYEQYF.

This chain links TRBV12-3 or TRBV12-4 with TRBJ2-6; checking the TCRdb D call of TRBD1 is not possible without DNA. The CDR3 has 17 residues. The CDR3 protein is CASSLRGVSSGANVLTF.

This sequence joins TRBV4-1 and TRBJ1-5; TCRdb's D gene call, TRBD1, goes unchecked for lack of DNA. The CDR3 sequence is 16 residues long. Per germline, CDR1 MGHRA and CDR2 YSYEKL. The CDR3 is CASSQGTARDNQPQHF.